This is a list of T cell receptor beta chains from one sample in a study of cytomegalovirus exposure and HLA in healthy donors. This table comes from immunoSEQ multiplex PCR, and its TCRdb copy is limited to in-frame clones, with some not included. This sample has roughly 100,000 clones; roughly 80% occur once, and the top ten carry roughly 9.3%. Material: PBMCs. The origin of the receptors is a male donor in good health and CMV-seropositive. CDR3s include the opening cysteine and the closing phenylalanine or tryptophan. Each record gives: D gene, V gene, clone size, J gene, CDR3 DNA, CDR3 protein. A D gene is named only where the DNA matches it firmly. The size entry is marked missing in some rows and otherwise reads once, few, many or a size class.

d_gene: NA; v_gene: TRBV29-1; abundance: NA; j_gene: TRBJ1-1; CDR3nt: TGCAGCGCCCTGGGGCGGGGCGAAACTGAAGCTTTCTTT; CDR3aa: CSALGRGETEAFF
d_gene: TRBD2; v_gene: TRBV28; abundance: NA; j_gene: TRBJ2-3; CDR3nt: TGTGCCAGCAGTTCCCCCAGCGGGGGGAACGCAGATACGCAGTATTTT; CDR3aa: CASSSPSGGNADTQYF
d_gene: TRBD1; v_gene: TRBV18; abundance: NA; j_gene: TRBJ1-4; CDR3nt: TGTGCCAGCTCACCGAACAGGGGGCCATCTAATGAAAAACTGTTTTTT; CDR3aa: CASSPNRGPSNEKLFF
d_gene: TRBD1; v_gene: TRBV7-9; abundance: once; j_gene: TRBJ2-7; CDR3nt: TGTTCCAGCAGCAGGACAGGCTACGAGCAGTACTTC; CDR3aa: CSSSRTGYEQYF
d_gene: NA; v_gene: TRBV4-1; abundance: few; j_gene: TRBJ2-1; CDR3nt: TGCGCCAGCAGCCAGTGGGGACATTACAATGAGCAGTTCTTC; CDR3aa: CASSQWGHYNEQFF
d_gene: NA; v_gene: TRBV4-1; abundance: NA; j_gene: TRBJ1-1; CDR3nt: TGCGCCAGCAGCCAAGATAATGGAGTGAACACTGAAGCTTTCTTT; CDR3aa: CASSQDNGVNTEAFF
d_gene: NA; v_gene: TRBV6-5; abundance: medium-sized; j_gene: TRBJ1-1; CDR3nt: TGTGCCAGCAGCTTCGGAGGAACTGAAGCTTTCTTT; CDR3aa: CASSFGGTEAFF
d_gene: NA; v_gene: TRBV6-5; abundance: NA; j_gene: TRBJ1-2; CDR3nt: TGTGCCATTGGGGTGGGTTCGGTAGGGGTCTATGGCTACACCTTC; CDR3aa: CAIGVGSVGVYGYTF
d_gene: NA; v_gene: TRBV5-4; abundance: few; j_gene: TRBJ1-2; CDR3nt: TGTGCCAGCAGCTTGGGGGGCAGGGCCTATGGCTACACCTTC; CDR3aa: CASSLGGRAYGYTF
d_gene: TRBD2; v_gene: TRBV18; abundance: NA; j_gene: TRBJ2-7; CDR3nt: TGTGCCAGCTCAACCGGGACTAGCGGGAGGTCCCACGAGCAGTACTTC; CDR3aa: CASSTGTSGRSHEQYF
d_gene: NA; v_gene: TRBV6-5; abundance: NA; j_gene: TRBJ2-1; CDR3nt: TGTGCCAGCAGAACAGGGTCCTACAATGAGCAGTTCTTC; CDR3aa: CASRTGSYNEQFF
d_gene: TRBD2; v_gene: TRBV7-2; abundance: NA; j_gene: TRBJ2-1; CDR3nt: TGTGCCGCAGGACTAGCGGGAAGCTCCTACAATGAGCAGTTCTTC; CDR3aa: CAAGLAGSSYNEQFF
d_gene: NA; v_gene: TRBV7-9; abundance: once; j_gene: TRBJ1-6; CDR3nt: TGTGCCAGCAGCTTACTACAGGGAGTTAATTCACCCCTCCACTTT; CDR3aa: CASSLLQGVNSPLHF
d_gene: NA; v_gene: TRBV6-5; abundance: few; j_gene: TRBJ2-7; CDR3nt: TGTGCCAGCAAGGCAGACGGCAGGGCGCCGCTGGGGCAGTACTTC; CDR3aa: CASKADGRAPLGQYF
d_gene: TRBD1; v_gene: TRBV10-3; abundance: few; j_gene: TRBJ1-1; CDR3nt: TGTGCCATCAGTCCTCGGGAACAGGGGGCGGGTAGGAACACTGAAGCTTTCTTT; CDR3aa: CAISPREQGAGRNTEAFF
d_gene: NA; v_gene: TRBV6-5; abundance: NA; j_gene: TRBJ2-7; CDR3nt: TGTGCCAGCAGCCAACAGGGATTAAGCAACGAGCAGTACTTC; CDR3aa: CASSQQGLSNEQYF
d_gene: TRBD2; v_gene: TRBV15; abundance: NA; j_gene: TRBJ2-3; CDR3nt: TGTGCCACCAGCAGGGGACTAGCGGACACAGATACGCAGTATTTT; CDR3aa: CATSRGLADTDTQYF
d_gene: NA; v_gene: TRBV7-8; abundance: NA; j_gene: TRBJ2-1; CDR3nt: TGTGCCAGCAGCAAACAGCTGGACGGGAGCTCCTACAATGAGCAGTTCTTC; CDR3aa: CASSKQLDGSSYNEQFF
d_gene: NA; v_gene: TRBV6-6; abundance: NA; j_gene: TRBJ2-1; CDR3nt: TGTGCCAGCAGTTACTCGGGTCAGGGGGGCCACAATGAGCAGTTCTTC; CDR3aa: CASSYSGQGGHNEQFF
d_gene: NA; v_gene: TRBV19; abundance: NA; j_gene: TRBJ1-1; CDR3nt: TGTGCCAGTATCCCTGGACTGGGAGCGGCTGAAGCTTTCTTT; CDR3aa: CASIPGLGAAEAFF
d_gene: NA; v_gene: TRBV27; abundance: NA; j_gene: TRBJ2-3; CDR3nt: TGTGCCAGCAGTTTCTTCACTACAGATACGCAGTATTTT; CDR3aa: CASSFFTTDTQYF
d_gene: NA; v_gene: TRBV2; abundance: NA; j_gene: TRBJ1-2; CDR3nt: TGTGCCAGCAGTGACTTTGCGTTAGGAGGTGGCTACACCTTC; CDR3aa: CASSDFALGGGYTF